Following are 4 T cell receptor beta chains from one sample sequenced in a study of metastatic and nonmetastatic thyroid tumors (dated by TCRdb to the early 2020s). None of the patients had been given any treatment before thyroid surgery. Libraries were constructed by PCR. This sample was sequenced with an Illumina HiSeq 4000. The raw public reads went through TCRdb reprocessing: fastp at Q25, MiXCR clone calling, in-frame beta chains kept. The sample table holds fewer than 40,000 clones, of which roughly 30% were seen once. The ten largest clonotypes hold about 29% of the sample. Source material: blood. These receptors all stem from a female donor with papillary thyroid cancer or a benign thyroid nodule (not recorded which). Some clones in this sample may be carry-over from other donors' samples.

This clone is classed as medium-sized. The chain has TRBV28 and TRBJ2-7; D may match TRBD1 or TRBD2 (5 bases each). V was clipped by 8 bases and J by 5 bases, with 16 bases between them. This CDR3 contains 13 residues. Germline V gene sequence: CDR1 MDHEN, CDR2 SYDVKM. The CDR3 bases are TGTGCCAGCCGAAACCCGGGACGGGACGAGCAGTACTTC. Translated, it gives CASRNPGRDEQYF.

The V call is TRBV6-5, the J call TRBJ2-3; TRBD2 matches 10 bases. V lost 4 bases, J lost 1 base, and 8 bases stayed unmatched. The CDR3 totals 17 residues. In germline, CDR1 is MNHEY, CDR2 SVGAGI. The DNA of the CDR3 is TGTGCCAGCAGTTCCTATGGACTAGCGGAGCGCACAGATACGCAGTATTTT. Translating it yields CASSSYGLAERTDTQYF.

Only a few counts were recorded for this clone. V is TRBV19 and J is TRBJ2-3, with D unresolved. Trimming removed 4 bases from V and 0 bases from J, with 8 bases in between. This CDR3 region has 14 residues. Germline-derived CDR1 and CDR2 are LNHDA and SQIVND (reference sequence). CDR3 sequence (DNA): TGTGCCAGTAGTACCCTAGGTAGCACAGATACGCAGTATTTT. This translates into CASSTLGSTDTQYF.

The chain carries TRBV11-2 and TRBJ1-5; D ambiguous. This CDR3 has 13 amino acids. The V end was cut by 1 base, the J end by 7 bases, with 8 bases between. Germline V lookup: CDR1 SGHAT, CDR2 FQNNGV. CDR3 in DNA: TGTGCCAGCAGCTTAGGAGTAGGCCAGCCCCAGCATTTT. This gives the protein CASSLGVGQPQHF.